These T cell receptor beta chains were read from a single sample in a study of somatic mutations in cytotoxic T cells in rheumatoid arthritis. The protocol was immunoSEQ multiplex PCR, while the TCRdb copy is restricted to in-frame clones and leaves out a portion. The table lists several thousand clones, roughly 80% of them singletons. What was sequenced was CD8+ T cells sorted from blood. Receptor source: an adult with rheumatoid arthritis. Both conserved end residues are part of each CDR3. A D gene is named only where the DNA matches it firmly. A clone size is listed for some rows: how often the clone was seen (once, few, many), or a class if it is expanded.

abundance,d_gene,v_gene,j_gene,CDR3nt,CDR3aa
NA,NA,TRBV5-8,TRBJ2-1,TGTGCCGGCCTTGGGGGCGCAAAGGGGGGTCCGGAGCAGTTCTTC,CAGLGGAKGGPEQFF
NA,NA,TRBV11-3,TRBJ2-1,TGTGCCAGCAGCTCGCCTAGGGGGGGAGGGCCCCATATGACCCATGAGCAGTTCTTC,CASSSPRGGGPHMTHEQFF
NA,TRBD1,TRBV5-5,TRBJ1-4,TGTGCCAGCAGCAGGACAGGGAATAATGAAAAACTGTTTTTT,CASSRTGNNEKLFF
NA,NA,TRBV28,TRBJ2-1,TGTGCCAGCAGTTACCCTCCGTCGGGAGAGGACAATGAGCAGTTCTTC,CASSYPPSGEDNEQFF
NA,TRBD1,TRBV14,TRBJ2-7,TGTGCCAGCAGCCAAGAACAGGGGGCCTACGAGCAGTACTTC,CASSQEQGAYEQYF
NA,TRBD2,TRBV14,TRBJ2-1,TGTGCCAGCAGCCAAGATTGGGCTAGCGGAAAAAGCTCCTACAATGAGCAGTTCTTC,CASSQDWASGKSSYNEQFF
NA,NA,TRBV5-8,TRBJ2-7,TGTGCCAGCAGCTGGACCCTGGACAGTTCCTACGAGCAGTACTTC,CASSWTLDSSYEQYF
NA,NA,TRBV29-1,TRBJ1-1,TGCAGCGTCCTGGGGGATATCAGCACTGAAGCTTTCTTT,CSVLGDISTEAFF
few,NA,TRBV6-4,TRBJ2-1,TGTGCCAGCAGTGAAGAGGAGGCAACCTACAATGAGCAGTTCTTC,CASSEEEATYNEQFF
once,NA,TRBV27,TRBJ1-1,TGTGCCAGCAGTTTGAACGGATTTACTATGAACACTGAAGCTTTCTTT,CASSLNGFTMNTEAFF
NA,NA,TRBV19,TRBJ1-1,TGTGCCAGTATTGTAAAGGGAAACACTGAAGCTTTCTTT,CASIVKGNTEAFF
NA,NA,TRBV7-9,TRBJ2-3,TGTGCCAGCAGAGTGGGTTCTGATACGCAGTATTTT,CASRVGSDTQYF
NA,TRBD1,TRBV7-6,TRBJ2-7,TGTGCCAGCAGCTTAGCGGGACAGGGGGTCTACGAGCAGTACTTC,CASSLAGQGVYEQYF
NA,NA,TRBV19,TRBJ2-1,TGTGCCAGTAGTAGCCGCGGCGCTTACAATGAGCAGTTCTTC,CASSSRGAYNEQFF
NA,TRBD2,TRBV11-3,TRBJ2-1,TGTGCCAGCAGCTTAAGGACTAGCGCCAATGAGCAGTTCTTC,CASSLRTSANEQFF
NA,NA,TRBV9,TRBJ1-3,TGTGCCAGCAGCGTAGGGGACGGACCGTGGGTCTCTGGAAACACCATATATTTT,CASSVGDGPWVSGNTIYF
NA,NA,TRBV9,TRBJ2-7,TGTGCCAGCAGCGCACAGGTTACAATCGACGAGCAGTACTTC,CASSAQVTIDEQYF
NA,NA,TRBV5-4,TRBJ2-7,TGTGCCAGCAGCTCCCGGGACGGAGACAACGAGCAGTACTTC,CASSSRDGDNEQYF
NA,NA,TRBV27,TRBJ2-1,TGTGCCAGCAGTTTAGGGGGCAATGAGCAGTTCTTC,CASSLGGNEQFF
NA,TRBD1,TRBV6-1,TRBJ2-7,TGTGCCAGCAGGGCCCGGGACAGCTCCTACGAGCAGTACTTC,CASRARDSSYEQYF
few,TRBD2,TRBV7-9,TRBJ2-1,TGTGCCAGCAGCACCTCTAGCGGAGACTCCTACAATGAGCAGTTCTTC,CASSTSSGDSYNEQFF
NA,TRBD2,TRBV19,TRBJ2-1,TGTGCCAGTAGTATAGATCCCCCGGGACTAGCGCGGAATGAGCAGTTCTTC,CASSIDPPGLARNEQFF
NA,NA,TRBV6-4,TRBJ2-2,TGTGCCAGCAGTGACCAGGACACCGGGGAGCTGTTTTTT,CASSDQDTGELFF
NA,TRBD2,TRBV4-2,TRBJ2-7,TGTGCCAGCAGCCAAGAAAGGACTAGCGTTTCCTACGAGCAGTACTTC,CASSQERTSVSYEQYF
NA,NA,TRBV2,TRBJ2-3,TGTGCCAGCAGGGCCCCGGGCACAGATACGCAGTATTTT,CASRAPGTDTQYF
NA,NA,TRBV4-1,TRBJ2-3,TGCGCCAGCAGCCCCTCACCGGGGACAGATACGCAGTATTTT,CASSPSPGTDTQYF